One and the same sample provided the 20 T cell receptor beta chains below, sequenced in a study of immune evolution from preneoplasia to lung adenocarcinoma. The method was immunoSEQ multiplex PCR; TCRdb's version includes in-frame clones alone and lacks a portion of them. The sample consists of some 11,000 clones, around 79% of them appearing once. The sample consisted of FFPE minimally invasive lung adenocarcinoma tissue. All receptors derive from a person aged 55-80 years with lung adenocarcinoma.

This chain links TRBV19 with TRBJ1-4, with D tentatively TRBD1 (6 bases). V lost 6 bases, J lost 10 bases, and 21 bases lay in between. The CDR3 runs to 15 residues. Per the germline V gene, CDR1 is LNHDA and CDR2 is SQIVND (reference sequence). The CDR3 loop reads CASRIRGQRYGKLFF. The CDR3 DNA reads as TGTGCCAGTAGGATCCGAGGACAGCGTTATGGAAAACTGTTTTTT.

The chain links TRBV7-9 to TRBJ2-3; unclear D gene. Germline V gives CDR1 SEHNR, CDR2 FQNEAQ (reference sequence). This CDR3 has 15 residues. Trimming stripped 2 bases from V and 1 base from J, with 10 bases between. The CDR3 spells CASSLYNTGTDTQYF. CDR3 in DNA: TGTGCCAGCAGCTTATATAATACCGGCACAGATACGCAGTATTTT. The full variable domain, rest sourced from reference TRBV7-9 and TRBJ2-3, is DTGVSQNPRHKITKRGQNVTFRCDPISEHNRLYWYRQTLGQGPEFLTYFQNEAQLEKSRLLSDRFSAERPKGSFSTLEIQRTEQGDSAMYLCASSLYNTGTDTQYFGPGTRLTVL.

This sequence joins TRBV2 and TRBJ2-5; D perhaps matches TRBD2 (7 bases). The CDR3 extends over 13 amino acids. V lost 6 bases to trimming and J lost 5 bases, with 13 bases between them. Germline CDR1 reads SNHLY; CDR2 reads FYNNEI. The CDR3 DNA follows: TGTGCCAGCAGCGGGGGGCCGCGGGAGACCCAGTACTTC. Residues: CASSGGPRETQYF.

The chain couples TRBV10-3 to TRBJ2-6; TRBD1 agrees at 9 bases. The CDR3 consists of 15 residues. V shed 6 bases and J 2 bases; nucleotides not matched to a gene: 2. CDR1 is ENHRY and CDR2 is SYGVKD in the germline V gene. The CDR3 coding sequence is TGTGCCATCAGGGGACAGGGAACTGGGGCCAACGTCCTGACTTTC. Amino acids: CAIRGQGTGANVLTF.

Turning to this clone: The CDR3 ends on some other residue instead of the conserved phenylalanine or tryptophan, so this is likely a read error. J is TRBJ1-2 and V is TRBV18; tentatively, D is TRBD1 (6 bases). CDR3 length equals 13 residues. Germline CDR1 KGHSH, CDR2 LQKENI. Trimming left V 2 bases short and J 2 bases short, with 6 bases between. The CDR3 reads CASSPGGNYGYTL. The CDR3 DNA reads TGTGCCAGCTCACCAGGGGGCAACTATGGCTACACCCTC.

The gene calls are TRBV27 and TRBJ2-6, with no clear D. V was shortened by 5 bases and J by 0 bases, with 5 bases between the two germline ends. This CDR3 is built from 14 residues. Germline lookup yields CDR1 MNHEY and CDR2 SMNVEV (reference sequence). The CDR3: CASSVSSGANVLTF. In DNA, the CDR3 is TGTGCCAGCAGTGTAAGCTCTGGGGCCAACGTCCTGACTTTC. The variable domain in full, with the rest retrieved from reference TRBV27 and TRBJ2-6, is EAQVTQNPRYLITVTGKKLTVTCSQNMNHEYMSWYRQDPGLGLRQIYYSMNVEVTDKGDVPEGYKVSRKEKRNFPLILESPSPNQTSLYFCASSVSSGANVLTFGAGSRLTVL.

The J gene is TRBJ2-1, the V gene TRBV7-9; 10 positions agree with TRBD2. The CDR3 contains 15 residues. Germline CDR1 reads SEHNR; CDR2 reads FQNEAQ (reference sequence). Germline trimming cut 1 base from V and 7 bases from J; bases unmatched to any gene: 4. CDR3 region: CASSLEAGGWNEQFF. CDR3 nucleotide sequence: TGTGCCAGCAGCTTAGAAGCGGGAGGGTGGAATGAGCAGTTCTTC.

V gene TRBV7-9 combines with J gene TRBJ2-3; tentative D call: TRBD1 (5 bases). V dropped 0 bases and J dropped 2 bases, with 9 bases sitting between them. Germline V CDR1 and CDR2: SEHNR, FQNEAQ (reference sequence). The length of the CDR3 is 15 residues. The CDR3 reads CASSLATGYTDTQYF. The DNA for the CDR3 is TGTGCCAGCAGCTTAGCCACAGGATACACAGATACGCAGTATTTT.

This clone was counted between two and nine times. The V and J genes are TRBV7-9 and TRBJ2-1; possibly TRBD2 for D (6 bases). The germline gives CDR1 SEHNR, CDR2 FQNEAQ (reference sequence). V gave up 5 bases and J gave up 4 bases, with 15 bases separating them. This CDR3 has 15 residues. The CDR3 coding sequence is TGTGCCAGCAGCCCTAGCGACTTTGGGTACAATGAGCAGTTCTTC. This encodes CASSPSDFGYNEQFF.

The gene calls are TRBV7-3 and TRBJ2-2; D remains ambiguous. This CDR3 region has 16 residues. CDR1 and CDR2 from the germline V gene are SGHTA and FQGTGA. Between the trimmed V and J ends, which lost 5 bases and 4 bases, there was a span of 17 bases. The CDR3 region is CASSRSQDPLTGELFF. The CDR3 DNA follows: TGTGCCAGCAGCCGATCGCAGGATCCTCTCACCGGGGAGCTGTTTTTT.

The chain is built from TRBV18 and TRBJ2-7; 10 bases agree with TRBD2. V lost 6 bases and J lost 2; bases outside the gene matches: 10. The CDR3 sequence is 16 residues long. CDR1 KGHSH and CDR2 LQKENI come from the germline V gene. Here the CDR3 reads CASSRLAGAGAYEQYF. DNA of the CDR3: TGTGCCAGCTCGAGGCTAGCGGGAGCTGGGGCCTACGAGCAGTACTTC.

The chain has TRBV11-1 and TRBJ2-5; D is unresolved. CDR3 length equals 15 residues. Germline-derived CDR1 and CDR2 are SGHAT and FQDESV (reference sequence). V was trimmed by 3 bases and J by 4 bases, leaving 15 bases between them. The CDR3, as DNA: TGTGCCAGCAGCTTGGGCCTAGTCAATGGAGAGACCCAGTACTTC. This translates into CASSLGLVNGETQYF.

The CDR3 DNA is TGTGCCTGGGCCAGACAGCGCCACACTGAAGCTTTCTTT. It is translated as CAWARQRHTEAFF. This rearrangement joins TRBV30 to TRBJ1-1, with a weak D call TRBD1 (5 bases). V was clipped by 5 bases and J by 3 bases, with 13 bases between them. Germline lookup yields CDR1 GTSNPN and CDR2 SVGIG (reference sequence). The CDR3 is 13 residues long.

The J gene is TRBJ2-6, the V gene TRBV19; 9 bases agree with TRBD1. V lost 6 bases to trimming and J lost 2 bases; unmatched junction nucleotides: 8. The germline gives CDR1 LNHDA, CDR2 SQIVND (reference sequence). The length of the CDR3 is 17 residues. The CDR3 DNA sequence: TGTGCCAGTAGCCTTAGGACAGGGGATGCTGGGGCCAACGTCCTGACTTTC. Amino acid sequence: CASSLRTGDAGANVLTF. Full variable domain (outside the CDR3, taken from reference TRBV19 and TRBJ2-6): DGGITQSPKYLFRKEGQNVTLSCEQNLNHDAMYWYRQDPGQGLRLIYYSQIVNDFQKGDIAEGYSVSREKKESFPLTVTSAQKNPTAFYLCASSLRTGDAGANVLTFGAGSRLTVL.

This clone turned up a few times. The chain uses TRBV28 and TRBJ2-1, with 9 positions matching TRBD1. After removal of 3 bases from V and 3 bases from J, the junction contained 0 bases not matched to a gene. The length of the CDR3 is 14 residues. Looked up from germline, CDR1 is MDHEN and CDR2 is SYDVKM. This chain's CDR3 is CASSLTGGYNEQFF. CDR3 nucleotides: TGTGCCAGCAGTTTGACAGGGGGCTACAATGAGCAGTTCTTC.

This clone was counted once. The J gene is TRBJ2-1, the V gene TRBV6-5; D gene unclear. Trimming took 6 bases from V and 7 from J, leaving 16 bases between them. CDR3 size: 14 residues. CDR1 is MNHEY and CDR2 is SVGAGI in the germline V gene. In DNA, the CDR3 is TGTGCCAGCAGACTCTTTTTCGATGGGAATGAGCAGTTCTTC. It encodes CASRLFFDGNEQFF.

This clone was seen more than once but under ten times. The J gene is TRBJ1-1, the V gene TRBV13; no reliable D call. V dropped 0 bases and J dropped 7 bases, with 9 bases sitting between them. The CDR3 totals 13 residues. From germline, CDR1 is PRHDT and CDR2 FYEKMQ (reference sequence). In nucleotides, the CDR3 is TGTGCCAGCAGCTTAGGCCTCGATCTTGAAGCTTTCTTT. It translates to CASSLGLDLEAFF.

This clone was counted once. The chain combines TRBV11-2 with TRBJ2-3; 7 bases are shared with TRBD1. The junction had 4 bases not matched to a gene; V was cut back by 5 bases and J by 2 bases. CDR3 length: 14 residues. The germline gives CDR1 SGHAT, CDR2 FQNNGV. The CDR3, as DNA: TGTGCCAGCAGCCAACAGGGGTTCACAGATACGCAGTATTTT. As protein: CASSQQGFTDTQYF. The variable domain in full, completed from reference TRBV11-2 and TRBJ2-3, reads EAGVAQSPRYKIIEKRQSVAFWCNPISGHATLYWYQQILGQGPKLLIQFQNNGVVDDSQLPKDRFSAERLKGVDSTLKIQPAKLEDSAVYLCASSQQGFTDTQYFGPGTRLTVL.

The V gene is TRBV7-9, the J gene TRBJ1-4, with TRBD1 matching 7 bases. CDR1 is SEHNR and CDR2 is FQNEAQ in the germline V gene (reference sequence). This CDR3 has 18 amino acids. V was pared by 5 bases and J by 0 bases, with 12 bases of the junction left unmatched. The CDR3 coding sequence is TGTGCCAGCAGCGGCCTCCCCGGGACAGTCGCAACTAATGAAAAACTGTTTTTT. Translation gives CASSGLPGTVATNEKLFF.

This chain links TRBV28 with TRBJ1-1, with D possibly TRBD1 on 6 matching bases. V gave up 4 bases and J gave up 3 bases, with 24 bases separating them. Germline CDR1 is MDHEN and CDR2 is SYDVKM. The CDR3 loop spans 18 amino acids. CDR3 sequence (DNA): TGTGCCAGCAGTTCTTGGGGCAGCCACAAGGGGGAGGACACTGAAGCTTTCTTT. This encodes CASSSWGSHKGEDTEAFF.